This T cell receptor (beta chain) came from a study of CD8+CD57+ T cells in acquired aplastic anemia (dated by TCRdb to the late 2010s). Turning to the overall study: On average, sorted CD4+ and CD8+ cells yielded 3.2 ug of extracted DNA, with a range of about 0.18 to 27.4 ug. Mean read counts for healthy donor samples were about 10.8 million for CD4+ cells and fewer than 12 million for CD8+ cells.

Genomic DNA served as template for TCR beta VDJ combination and CDR3 sequence profiling. An Illumina HiSeq 2000 was used for TCR repertoire sequencing. As for the original processing: TRBV/TRBJ rearrangement plots, CDR3 size and DJ length profiles, and Simpson's diversity index were used to evaluate the repertoires. The immunodominant clone was defined as the most abundant DNA sequence in deep sequencing data. CDR3 amino acid sequences were checked for sharing across subjects and were also compared against the VDJdb database and published repertoires. TCRdb passed the public sequencing reads through fastp at Q25 and MiXCR, retaining productive beta sequences. Rows are combined by CDR3 protein, so each entry shows the most common genes and DNA. TCRdb's processing, not the authors' own work, is the source of the V and J calls. In all, the sample holds about 160,000 distinct CDR3 sequences, and about 48% of those were seen once. Clones ranked in the top ten supply approximately 1% of the sample.

Results the study describes overall, beyond this receptor: Roughly 30 CD8+ CDR3 sequences were shared between patients and controls but appeared highly expressed in patients and within their immunodominant clones. No significant difference in CD8+ Simpson's diversity was found between patients and healthy controls (P=0.060).

The study deep-sequenced TCR repertoires of sorted CD4+ and CD8+ blood T cells from severe aplastic anemia patients and healthy subjects. Ficoll-Paque density gradient centrifugation was used to isolate peripheral blood mononuclear cells. Before DNA extraction, CD4+ and CD8+ T cells were sorted with FACS or magnetic beads. In regard to this clonotype: Which antigen it targets is not known. Base quality data are lacking; no much larger clone is found one base away.

The sequence was collected from a human donor in good health. Specimen: sorted CD4+, CD8+, or CD8+CD57+ T cells (not recorded which) from PBMCs.

The CDR3 protein is CSGRTTGVYNEQFF. The DNA sequence is given as TGCAGCGGGCGGACGACAGGGGTCTACAATGAGCAGTTCTTC. The receptor chain draws on TRBV29-1 and TRBJ2-1, with TRBD1 matching 8 junction bases. V has 7 bases trimmed and J has 3 bases trimmed; junction bases matching no gene number 8. As encoded in the germline V gene, CDR1 is SQVTM while CDR2 is ANQGSEA. The CDR3 sequence holds 14 residues, the cysteine and phenylalanine included. The kept DNA is CDR3 alone, 42 bases in frame from the first base.